These 3 T cell receptor beta chains were sequenced from one sample in a study of identifying expanded T cells in peripheral blood (dated by TCRdb to the late 2010s). The receptor library was made with the immunoSEQ multiplex PCR assay. Sourced from immuneACCESS, this table was stored by TCRdb with only in-frame sequences that have V and J called. A share of the clones is absent; for the studies checked, an unresolved V gene accounts for under half, and the remainder has no known explanation. In all, the sample holds about 58,000 clones, and roughly 87% of those were seen once. The ten largest clones take up about 3.7% of the sample. Material for sequencing was blood. The receptors were gathered from a person aged 18 to 70 in good health.

CDR3 in amino acids: CASSFARWETQYF. The CDR3 region has the DNA TGTGCCAGCAGCTTTGCGAGATGGGAGACCCAGTACTTC. This chain joins TRBV7-8 and TRBJ2-5, with D unclear. Germline V CDR1 and CDR2: SGHVS, FQNEAQ. Trimming stripped 3 bases from V and 5 bases from J, with 10 bases between. The CDR3 has 13 amino acids.

The V call is TRBV29-1, the J call TRBJ2-7; D might be TRBD1 or TRBD2, each matching 5 bases. Germline-derived CDR1 and CDR2 are SQVTM and ANQGSEA. The CDR3 contains 14 residues. Trimming removed 3 bases from V and 4 bases from J, with 16 bases in between. The CDR3 DNA is TGCAGCGTTGAGCTGGGGGTAGGGATTTACGAGCAGTACTTC. It specifies CSVELGVGIYEQYF.

This clone showed up just a few times. Germline and junction disagree at one end, which may indicate a read error. J is TRBJ2-7 and V is TRBV7-2; 13 bases agree with TRBD2. This CDR3 has 14 residues. From germline, CDR1 is SGHTA and CDR2 FQGNSA. The CDR3 loop reads CASSSGTSGTSQDF. For the CDR3, the DNA is TGTGCCAGCAGCTCAGGGACTAGCGGGACCTCCCAGGACTTC.